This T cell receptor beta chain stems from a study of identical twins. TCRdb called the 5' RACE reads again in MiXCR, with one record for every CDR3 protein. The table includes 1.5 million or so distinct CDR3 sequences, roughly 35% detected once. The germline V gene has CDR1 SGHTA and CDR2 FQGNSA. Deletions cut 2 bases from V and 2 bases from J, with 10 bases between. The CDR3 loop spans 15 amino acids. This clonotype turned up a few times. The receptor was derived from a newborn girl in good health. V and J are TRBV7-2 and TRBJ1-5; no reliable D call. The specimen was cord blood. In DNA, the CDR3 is TGTGCCAGCAGCTTAATTCCGCGGGGCAATCAGCCCCAGCATTTT. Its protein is CASSLIPRGNQPQHF.